The 4 T cell receptor beta chains presented below share a single source sample, sequenced in a study of T-cell memory formation after mild COVID-19 (TCRdb year 2021). Library method: 5' RACE. Sequencing instrument: Illumina NovaSeq 6000. In-frame beta chains were kept once TCRdb had trimmed the public reads at Q25 with fastp and called clones with MiXCR. Rows merge per CDR3 protein into single entries with the most common DNA and genes. For this sample the table gives 550,000 to 600,000 distinct CDR3 sequences, of which 20% to 25% were detected only once. The ten largest clones represent approximately 8.4% of the sample. The source material was PBMCs or a T cell subset sorted from them (not recorded which). These receptor sequences come from an adult woman who had mild COVID-19 (a few samples of this study predate the infection). The sample titles of this study are shuffled in the database, so cell type and time point are left out; the donor was told from shared clones.

The chain is built from TRBV14 and TRBJ2-5; D ambiguous. The CDR3 loop spans 16 amino acids. Trimming stripped 3 bases from V and 5 bases from J, with 19 bases between. Germline assignment: CDR1 SGHDN and CDR2 FVKESK. The CDR3 loop is CASSHRRTQLTETQYF. CDR3 DNA sequence: TGTGCCAGCAGCCACCGGAGAACCCAATTGACGGAGACCCAGTACTTC.

The rearrangement links TRBV20-1 to TRBJ1-4; D is undetermined. The CDR3 consists of 12 residues. The germline V gene has CDR1 DFQATT and CDR2 SNEGSKA (reference sequence). Trimming left V 0 bases short and J 3 bases short, with 2 bases between. CDR3: CSAREANEKLFF. The CDR3 bases are TGCAGTGCTAGAGAGGCTAATGAAAAACTGTTTTTT.

V gene TRBV20-1 combines with J gene TRBJ2-7; 13 bases are shared with TRBD2. The CDR3 sequence is 15 residues long. Germline V gene data show CDR1 as DFQATT and CDR2 as SNEGSKA (reference sequence). V lost 3 bases to trimming and J lost 2 bases; unmatched junction nucleotides: 4. The CDR3 here is CSARLGLAGTYEQYF. In DNA form, the CDR3 reads TGCAGTGCTAGGTTGGGACTAGCGGGAACCTACGAGCAGTACTTC.

This clonotype was detected ten times or more. The chain couples TRBV5-1 to TRBJ2-1; 8 nucleotides line up with TRBD1. Per germline, CDR1 SGHRS and CDR2 YFSETQ. The J segment lost 1 base and the V segment lost 3 bases, leaving 3 bases of the junction unmatched. The CDR3 has 15 residues. The CDR3 sequence is CASSSGTGSYNEQFF. The CDR3 DNA reads as TGCGCCAGCAGCTCCGGGACAGGTTCCTACAATGAGCAGTTCTTC.